The 21 T cell receptor beta chains presented below share a single source sample, sequenced in a study of vaccination and CD4 T cells after COVID-19. Treatment of the sample: roughly 10-day PBMC culture with coronavirus spike peptide pools or control peptides (ViraFEST assay). Sequence data for DNA of cultured CD4+ T cells were generated by the Oncomine TCR Beta short-read assay. TCRdb independently ran MiXCR on the PCR reads; one entry per CDR3 protein. The sample lists 17,000 or so distinct CDR3 sequences, 23% seen once, with 7.8% in the top ten. These TCRs' antigens remain unknown. Sequencing was carried out using cultured CD4+ T cells from blood. The receptors shown here come from a human donor with COVID-19.

This clonotype was seen only a few times. The chain employs TRBV19 and TRBJ1-1; 7 bases line up with TRBD1. The V segment lost 10 bases and the J segment 2 bases; nucleotides outside the gene matches: 13. Germline CDR1 is LNHDA and CDR2 is SQIVND (reference sequence). This CDR3 spans 15 amino acids. In nucleotides, the CDR3 is TGTGCCACAAAAACGGCGGGACAGATTAACACTGAAGCTTTCTTT. Encoded protein: CATKTAGQINTEAFF. The full variable domain, in which reference TRBV19 and TRBJ1-1 provide the parts outside the CDR3, is DGGITQSPKYLFRKEGQNVTLSCEQNLNHDAMYWYRQDPGQGLRLIYYSQIVNDFQKGDIAEGYSVSREKKESFPLTVTSAQKNPTAFYLCATKTAGQINTEAFFGQGTRLTVV.

The V call is TRBV12-5, the J call TRBJ1-2; D unclear. Looked up from germline, CDR1 is LGHNT and CDR2 is FRNRAP. The germline V and J ends were trimmed by 1 base and 4 bases, with 19 bases remaining between them. The CDR3 is made up of 17 amino acids. CDR3: CASGLAPQRRLGYGYTF. The CDR3 DNA reads TGTGCTAGTGGTTTGGCCCCCCAGCGGCGATTGGGCTATGGCTACACCTTC.

This clonotype turned up a few times. The V call is TRBV6-2 or TRBV6-3, the J call TRBJ1-4; D ambiguous. CDR3 length: 14 amino acids. Germline values: CDR1 MNHEY, CDR2 SVGEGT. Trimming took 6 bases from V and 3 from J, leaving 11 bases between them. CDR3: CASRQRTANEKLFF. The CDR3 coding sequence is TGTGCCAGCAGGCAGAGGACGGCTAATGAAAAACTGTTTTTT.

This clonotype was observed a handful of times. The chain joins TRBV20-1 to TRBJ2-7; D possibly corresponds to TRBD2 (5 bases). The CDR3 loop spans 14 amino acids. V dropped 1 base and J dropped 2 bases, with 12 bases sitting between them. Germline V lookup: CDR1 DFQATT, CDR2 SNEGSKA (reference sequence). DNA for the CDR3: TGCAGTGCTAGAGGGACTCCCCATCCCTACGAGCAGTACTTC. Its protein is CSARGTPHPYEQYF.

This clonotype was detected only a few times. The CDR3 loop is CASCVAGGPTDTQYF. The CDR3 nucleotides read TGTGCCAGCTGCGTAGCGGGGGGCCCCACAGATACGCAGTATTTT. The chain couples TRBV25-1 to TRBJ2-3, with 10 bases fitting TRBD2. The CDR3 is 15 amino acids. V shed 8 bases, J shed 2 bases, and the junction held 7 bases outside the gene matches. The germline gives CDR1 MGHDK, CDR2 SYGVNS.

The CDR3 spells CASSFSGDYYNEQFF. In nucleotides, the CDR3 is TGCGCCAGCAGCTTTAGCGGGGACTACTACAATGAGCAGTTCTTC. The rearrangement links TRBV5-1 to TRBJ2-1; 8 nucleotides match TRBD2. CDR3 size: 15 residues. Germline assignment: CDR1 SGHRS and CDR2 YFSETQ. V trimming: 2 bases; J trimming: 3 bases; junction bases outside the gene matches: 4.

This clonotype was found a few times. The chain links TRBV4-2 to TRBJ2-1, with TRBD2 as a possible D gene (6 bases). This CDR3 contains 14 residues. Germline CDR1 and CDR2: LGHNA and YNFKEQ. Between the trimmed V and J ends, which lost 0 bases and 5 bases, there was a span of 8 bases. CDR3 nucleotide sequence: TGTGCCAGCAGCCAAGATCCGGGGGACAATGAGCAGTTCTTC. The encoded protein is CASSQDPGDNEQFF.

This chain uses TRBV18 with TRBJ2-4; D is undetermined. V was pared by 0 bases and J by 0 bases, with 6 bases between. The germline V gene has CDR1 KGHSH and CDR2 LQKENI. The CDR3 covers 15 residues. DNA for the CDR3: TGTGCCAGCTCACCACCGGGCGGAGCCAAAAACATTCAGTACTTC. It yields the protein CASSPPGGAKNIQYF. Full variable domain (remainder filled in from reference TRBV18 and TRBJ2-4): NAGVMQNPRHLVRRRGQEARLRCSPMKGHSHVYWYRQLPEEGLKFMVYLQKENIIDESGMPKERFSAEFPKEGPSILRIQQVVRGDSAAYFCASSPPGGAKNIQYFGAGTRLSVL.

The CDR3 coding sequence is TGTGCCAGCAGTGTAGGACAGGGGGCAGATACGCAGTATTTT. Translating it yields CASSVGQGADTQYF. The chain uses TRBV6-1 and TRBJ2-3; 10 nucleotides match TRBD1. This CDR3 has 14 amino acids. With 4 bases clipped from V and 4 bases from J, the junction kept 2 bases outside the gene matches. Germline lookup yields CDR1 MNHNS and CDR2 SASEGT.

This chain uses TRBV28 with TRBJ2-7; 9 bases line up with TRBD2. Germline V gene data show CDR1 as MDHEN and CDR2 as SYDVKM. V shed 2 bases and J 7 bases; nucleotides not matched to a gene: 12. This CDR3 has 16 residues. The CDR3 DNA reads TGTGCCAGCAGTTTAGGAGGCGGGGGGGGTTACGTGGAGCAGTACTTC. Translating gives CASSLGGGGGYVEQYF.

In this sample, this clonotype is medium-sized. The chain couples TRBV6-1 to TRBJ1-5; D is unclear. Trimming took 7 bases from V and 3 from J, leaving 16 bases between them. The CDR3 contains 15 residues. Looked up from germline, CDR1 is MNHNS and CDR2 is SASEGT. The CDR3 DNA reads TGTGCCAGCAAGGCTACCCGAGTTAACAATCAGCCCCAGCATTTT. Protein: CASKATRVNNQPQHF.

Relative to its sample, this clonotype is medium-sized. The genes are TRBV6-1 and TRBJ1-2; no clear D. V was shortened by 3 bases and J by 6 bases, with 14 bases between the two germline ends. The germline V gene encodes CDR1 MNHNS and CDR2 SASEGT. CDR3 length: 14 amino acids. The CDR3 loop is CASSERTPLDGYTF. The CDR3 coding sequence is TGTGCCAGCAGTGAGCGGACTCCACTCGATGGCTACACCTTC.

The rearrangement links TRBV7-2 to TRBJ2-7; D gene ambiguous. The V and J ends lost 2 bases and 2 bases respectively, with 13 bases between them. CDR1 is SGHTA, CDR2 FQGNSA, per germline. This CDR3 comprises 15 residues. The CDR3 coding sequence is TGTGCCAGCAGCTTATCCGGTCTAGGTCCCTACGAGCAGTACTTC. It codes for CASSLSGLGPYEQYF.

This CDR3 is CASSLGGGHNYGYTF. The CDR3 DNA is TGTGCCAGCAGCTTAGGCGGGGGGCATAACTATGGCTACACCTTC. V usage is TRBV5-8 and J usage is TRBJ1-2; D possibly corresponds to TRBD1 (6 bases). The germline V gene encodes CDR1 SGHTS and CDR2 YDEGEE. V was shortened by 2 bases and J by 1 base, with 12 bases between the two germline ends. The CDR3 sequence is 15 residues long.

This chain connects TRBV2 to TRBJ2-7; 8 nucleotides agree with TRBD2. The CDR3 runs to 15 residues. Germline V gene sequence: CDR1 SNHLY, CDR2 FYNNEI. Germline trimming cut 7 bases from V and 7 bases from J; bases unmatched to any gene: 15. The CDR3 DNA reads as TGTGCCAGCACGCCCAGCGGGGGAGCCTCGGGGGAGCAGTACTTC. Residues: CASTPSGGASGEQYF. Drawing the rest from reference TRBV2 and TRBJ2-7, the complete variable domain is EPEVTQTPSHQVTQMGQEVILRCVPISNHLYFYWYRQILGQKVEFLVSFYNNEISEKSEIFDDQFSVERPDGSNFTLKIRSTKLEDSAMYFCASTPSGGASGEQYFGPGTRLTVT.

The chain recombines TRBV5-4 with TRBJ2-7; D tentatively reads TRBD1 or TRBD2 (5 bases each). Germline V CDR1 and CDR2: SGHNT, YYREEE (reference sequence). The CDR3 has 13 amino acids. Deletions cut 1 base from V and 2 bases from J, with 7 bases between. As DNA, the CDR3 is TGTGCCAGCAGCTTGAGGGGACCCTACGAGCAGTACTTC. As protein: CASSLRGPYEQYF.

This clonotype is medium-sized in the sample. V gene TRBV11-3 combines with J gene TRBJ2-2; D remains ambiguous. Germline V gives CDR1 SGHNT, CDR2 YENEEA. V shed 4 bases and J shed 1 base, with 10 bases lying between them. The CDR3 has 15 residues. For the CDR3, the DNA is TGTGCCAGCAGCTACCGGACGGTGAACACCGGGGAGCTGTTTTTT. Residues: CASSYRTVNTGELFF.

This clonotype was detected a few times. The chain employs TRBV5-1 and TRBJ1-1; 7 nucleotides align to TRBD1. V lost 3 bases and J lost 7; bases outside the gene matches: 6. The V gene's germline CDR1 is SGHRS and CDR2 YFSETQ. This CDR3 has 13 residues. The CDR3, as DNA: TGCGCCAGCAGCTATACAGGGGATGGTGAAGCTTTCTTT. Amino acids: CASSYTGDGEAFF. The full variable domain, its missing parts supplied by reference TRBV5-1 and TRBJ1-1, is KAGVTQTPRYLIKTRGQQVTLSCSPISGHRSVSWYQQTPGQGLQFLFEYFSETQRNKGNFPGRFSGRQFSNSRSEMNVSTLELGDSALYLCASSYTGDGEAFFGQGTRLTVV.

The sample holds a few counts of this clonotype. The rearrangement links TRBV5-8 to TRBJ1-1, with D unclear. The germline CDR1 and CDR2 sequences are SGHTS and YDEGEE. V was clipped by 1 base and J by 0 bases, with 4 bases between them. This CDR3 has 13 amino acids. This CDR3 is CASSLTVNTEAFF. The CDR3 nucleotides are TGTGCCAGCAGCTTGACGGTGAACACTGAAGCTTTCTTT.

The chain couples TRBV11-3 to TRBJ2-7; a possible D gene is TRBD2 (6 bases). Trimming stripped 0 bases from V and 5 bases from J, with 14 bases between. The CDR3 runs 15 residues. Germline assignment: CDR1 SGHNT and CDR2 YENEEA. CDR3 region: CASSLEPGRRNEQYF. The CDR3 nucleotides read TGTGCCAGCAGCTTAGAGCCAGGGAGGAGGAACGAGCAGTACTTC. The full variable domain, with the rest looked up from reference TRBV11-3 and TRBJ2-7, is EAGVVQSPRYKIIEKKQPVAFWCNPISGHNTLYWYLQNLGQGPELLIRYENEEAVDDSQLPKDRFSAERLKGVDSTLKIQPAELGDSAVYLCASSLEPGRRNEQYFGPGTRLTVT.

This clonotype was detected only a few times. The rearrangement links TRBV15 to TRBJ2-7; D gene uncertain. Germline assignment: CDR1 LNHNV and CDR2 YYDKDF (reference sequence). Between the trimmed V and J ends, which lost 6 bases and 2 bases, there was a span of 11 bases. This CDR3 region has 13 residues. The CDR3 sequence: CATRDVATYEQYF. The CDR3 coding sequence is TGTGCCACCAGGGACGTGGCCACCTACGAGCAGTACTTC.